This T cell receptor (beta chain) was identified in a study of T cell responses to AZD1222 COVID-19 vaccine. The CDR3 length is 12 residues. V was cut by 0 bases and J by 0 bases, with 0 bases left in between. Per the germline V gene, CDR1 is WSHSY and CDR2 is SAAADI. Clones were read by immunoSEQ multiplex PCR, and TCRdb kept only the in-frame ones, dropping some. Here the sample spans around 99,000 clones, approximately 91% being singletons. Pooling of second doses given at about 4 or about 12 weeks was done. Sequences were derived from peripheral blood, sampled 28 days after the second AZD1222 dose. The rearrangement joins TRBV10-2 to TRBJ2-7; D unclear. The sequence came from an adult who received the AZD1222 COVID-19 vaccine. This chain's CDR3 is CASSESSYEQYF. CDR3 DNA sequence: TGCGCCAGCAGTGAGTCCTCCTACGAGCAGTACTTC.